This TCR beta chain is drawn from a study of CD8+ T cells in alopecia areata. A word on this clone: Its antigen is currently unknown.

Regarding treatment: oral pan-JAK inhibitor, 5-10 mg twice daily. As the sequencing template, cDNA was produced by extracting RNA and reverse transcribing it. Measured with immunoSEQ multiplex PCR; TCRdb has only the in-frame clones, and not every one. The sample lists 130,000 or so clones, more than 85% occurring once. Overall study findings and caveats: Mice showed clearer TCR sharing than patients did, a gap that was possibly HLA-related. Higher clonality than in normal scalp was seen in lesional scalp, especially alopecia totalis/universalis.

The sequences come from CD8+ T cells sorted from blood, collected at week 4, from a patient treated with tofacitinib. The TCR comes from a human donor with alopecia areata.

The DNA of the CDR3 is TGTGCCAGCAGTTTAGGTACAGGCACAGATACGCAGTATTTT. Amino acid sequence: CASSLGTGTDTQYF. The chain carries TRBV27 and TRBJ2-3; unclear D gene. The ends were cut back, 2 bases at V and 1 base at J, with 7 bases in the middle. In germline, CDR1 is MNHEY, CDR2 SMNVEV (reference sequence). The CDR3 runs 14 residues.